This TCR beta chain was captured in a study of blood T cell repertoires in COVID-19 (dated by TCRdb to 2019 to 2021). The study in broad terms: Samples from collaborators originated in the United States, Italy and Spain and spanned both the acute and convalescent phases of COVID-19. The material from the prospective study consisted of cDNA or gDNA derived from T cells, B-cell-depleted T cells, or PBMCs. The dataset comprised deeply sampled blood TCRbeta repertoires from subjects exposed to, actively infected with, or recovered from COVID-19. A freely available public database, intended as a resource for researchers studying the immune response to SARS-CoV-2, is where the repertoires were released. The samples were drawn from two sources: the first 160 participants of the ongoing ImmuneRACE study, and fewer than 1,500 subjects contributed by 6 global collaborators. A de-identified subject ID, COVID-19 status, age in years and sex were almost always included in the sample metadata. Where available, HLA class I and class II types were obtained from metadata supplied by the sample provider rather than from assay-based typing. Study-wide conclusions, independent of this receptor: The quantity of clinical and demographic metadata differed by source and by participant and was supplied without curation.

The immunoSEQ Assay, a bias-controlled multiplex PCR, was used to amplify TCRbeta CDR3 regions from genomic DNA. In the paper's pipeline: Nucleated cell counts per sample were estimated from amplification of reference gene primers within the assay. Sequence reads were collapsed and filtered to measure the absolute abundance of every unique TCRbeta CDR3 rearrangement. Productive Simpson clonality was computed per sample as the square root of Simpson's diversity index over productive rearrangements. TCRdb stores this immuneACCESS table with in-frame sequences only. Part of the clones is absent; in the studies checked, under half of the shortfall reflects unresolved V genes, and no reason is known for the rest. That table is the source of V, J and clone size, and D and trimming were worked out from the DNA. The sample profile shows about 57,000 clones; roughly four fifths of them were found once. Of the sample, under 8.5% falls within the top ten clones.

Concerning this clone itself: Its target antigen remains unknown. No per-base quality is available; no much larger clone lies one base away.

Each collaborating institution followed its own protocols to collect whole blood in K2EDTA tubes. For TCRbeta analysis, collaborators shipped samples as frozen whole blood, isolated PBMCs, or DNA extracted from either of those sample types. Sequencing input: peripheral blood. The receptor comes from a woman aged 80 or over with acute or convalescent COVID-19.

The CDR3 reads CASTSGTGLLHQPQHF. The DNA sequence is TGTGCCAGCACCTCCGGGACAGGGCTTTTACATCAGCCCCAGCATTTT. Here the chain combines TRBV7-9 and TRBJ1-5, and TRBD1 aligns with 9 junction nucleotides. CDR1 and CDR2 are read off the germline V gene (reference sequence) as SEHNR and FQNEAQ. Counted from cysteine to phenylalanine, this CDR3 has 16 amino acids. The CDR3 DNA has 48 bases and is translated from base 1. Here V drops 7 bases and J drops 5 bases, and the junction holds 12 bases not matched to any gene.